The rows below give T cell receptor beta chains drawn from one sample of a study of T cells in Graves' hyperthyroidism and ophthalmopathy. Each CDR3 protein is one row after TCRdb ran MiXCR on the multiplex PCR reads. The profile shows a few hundred thousand distinct CDR3 sequences, approximately 44% of them singletons. Sequenced: peripheral blood or thyroid tissue (not recorded which). The receptor source for this set is a woman under 30 with Graves' hyperthyroidism. CDR3s include the opening cysteine and the closing phenylalanine or tryptophan. D genes are given only for firm matches. Size values are once, few and many counts, or a class for expanded clones, and some rows have none.

>-|-|TRBV5-1|16|TRBJ2-7
TGCGCCAGCAGCTGGGGGGCTGACGGGTACTACAATGAGCAGTACTTC
CASSWGADGYYNEQYF
>-|-|TRBV30|15|TRBJ2-6
TGTGCCTGGAGTGTACTTGGCTCTGGGGCCAACGTCCTGACTTTC
CAWSVLGSGANVLTF
>-|-|TRBV7-2|13|TRBJ2-7
TGTGCCAGCAGCCCCGGGGCTTTCTACGAGCAGTACTTC
CASSPGAFYEQYF
>TRBD2|-|TRBV7-8|13|TRBJ2-7
TGTGCCAGCAGCAAGACTAGCTACAATGAGCAGTACTTC
CASSKTSYNEQYF
>-|many|TRBV5-1|15|TRBJ2-7
TGCGCCAGCAGCTTGGAGTACAATTCTATTTACGAGCAGTACTTC
CASSLEYNSIYEQYF
>-|-|TRBV3-1|13|TRBJ1-4
TGTGCCAGCAGGCAAGGAGGGGTGGAAAAACTGTTTTTT
CASRQGGVEKLFF
>-|many|TRBV2|13|TRBJ2-2
TGTGCCAGCAGGACGGATGACACCGGGGAGCTGTTTTTT
CASRTDDTGELFF
>-|-|TRBV24-1|11|TRBJ2-7
TGTGCCACCGGAGGATCCTACGAGCAGTACTTC
CATGGSYEQYF
>-|many|TRBV20-1|13|TRBJ1-1
TGCAGCAGCCTGACAGAGATGAACACTGAAGCTTTCTTT
CSSLTEMNTEAFF
>TRBD1|-|TRBV2|15|TRBJ1-6
TGTGCCAGCATGTTCGGGACAGGTCTCAATTCACCCCTCCACTTT
CASMFGTGLNSPLHF
>-|many|TRBV2|13|TRBJ2-2
TGTGCCAGCAGTGAATGGAACACCGGGGAGCTGTTTTTT
CASSEWNTGELFF
>-|many|TRBV27|13|TRBJ1-1
TGTGCCAGCAGTCACCCCTTCAGGGCTGAAGCTTTCTTT
CASSHPFRAEAFF
>TRBD1|many|TRBV20-1|13|TRBJ2-7
TGCAGTGCTCGACAGTCGACAGGGTTCGAGCAGTACTTC
CSARQSTGFEQYF
>-|many|TRBV2|14|TRBJ1-5
TGTGCCAGCAGACCTGGACGGACCAATCAGCCCCAGCATTTT
CASRPGRTNQPQHF
>-|-|TRBV11-1|15|TRBJ2-2
TGTGCCAGCAGCCCCGACGCAATTGAACACCGGGGAGCTGTTTTT
CASSPDAIEHRGAVF
>-|many|TRBV7-9|14|TRBJ1-6
TGTGCCAGCAGCCTGACGGCCGCTAATTCACCCCTCCACTTT
CASSLTAANSPLHF
>-|-|TRBV20-1|15|TRBJ1-2
TGCAGTGCCCCTGATTGGGCGGGAGTGGGCTATGGCTACACCTTC
CSAPDWAGVGYGYTF
>-|-|TRBV27|13|TRBJ1-1
TGTGCCAGCAGTTTCCGGCCGGGCACTGAAGCTTTCTTT
CASSFRPGTEAFF
>TRBD1|-|TRBV12-3/TRBV12-4|15|TRBJ1-2
TGTGCCAGCAGCGGGGGACAGGTCCGAGGTTATGGCTACACCTTC
CASSGGQVRGYGYTF
>TRBD1|-|TRBV11-2|17|TRBJ1-1
TGTGCCGGCAGCTTCCCGACGGACAGGGGGGCGAACACTGAAGCTTTCTTT
CAGSFPTDRGANTEAFF
>-|many|TRBV12-3/TRBV12-4|14|TRBJ1-5
TGTGCCAGCAGTTCCCTCAGAGGGGATCAGCCCCAGCATTTT
CASSSLRGDQPQHF
>-|-|TRBV20-1|15|TRBJ2-2
TGCAGTGCTGTCCCCGGGACGCCTGGAGTCGGGGAGCTGTTTTTT
CSAVPGTPGVGELFF
>-|many|TRBV4-1|15|TRBJ1-1
TGCGCCAGCAGCCCCAGAGTAGCAGCGAACACTGAAGCTTTCTTT
CASSPRVAANTEAFF
>-|-|TRBV20-1|14|TRBJ2-3
TGCAGTGCTAGAGGTCCCGGGTTTGGAGATACGCAGTATTTT
CSARGPGFGDTQYF
>-|many|TRBV19|12|TRBJ1-2
TGTGCCAGTTTTTGGAGGGTCGGTGGCTACACCTTC
CASFWRVGGYTF
>-|-|TRBV6-5|15|TRBJ2-6
TGTGCCAGCAGCCACCACGGGACAGGGGCCAACGTCCTGACTTTC
CASSHHGTGANVLTF
>TRBD1|many|TRBV29-1|12|TRBJ2-7
TGCAGCGTAATGACAGGGTCCTACGAGCAGTACTTC
CSVMTGSYEQYF
>-|-|TRBV29-1|14|TRBJ1-5
TGCAGCGTTGTAAGGCAGGGAGGGGATCAGCCCCAGCATTTT
CSVVRQGGDQPQHF
>-|many|TRBV7-2|13|TRBJ2-7
TGTGCCAGCAGCTTTCAGCCGGGATACGAGCAGTACTTC
CASSFQPGYEQYF
>TRBD1|many|TRBV5-1|16|TRBJ1-6
TGCGCCAGCAGCTCTACGACAGGGTTAAAAGAATCACCCCTCCACTTT
CASSSTTGLKESPLHF
>-|-|TRBV7-9|15|TRBJ1-3
TGTGCCAGCAGCACAAACTTACAGGAAGGCTACACCATATATTTT
CASSTNLQEGYTIYF
>-|many|TRBV7-3|14|TRBJ1-1
TGTGCCAGCAGCCAGGACATCCAGAACACTGAAGCTTTCTTT
CASSQDIQNTEAFF
>-|few|TRBV12-3/TRBV12-4|14|TRBJ1-1
TGTGCCAGCAGTTTAGAAGAGGTTGGTGATGAAGCTTTCTTT
CASSLEEVGDEAFF
>-|many|TRBV11-3|16|TRBJ2-2
TGTGCCAGCAGCCTAGAGTTGGGGCCGAACACCGGGGAGCTGTTTTTT
CASSLELGPNTGELFF
>-|few|TRBV7-2|13|TRBJ2-4
TGTGCCAGCAGCCTGCGACAGGATAACATTCAGTACTTC
CASSLRQDNIQYF
>-|-|TRBV20-1|14|TRBJ2-7
TGCAGTGCTAGAGGGGTGGAGGGGACCTACGAGCAGTACTTC
CSARGVEGTYEQYF
>-|-|TRBV30|13|TRBJ2-7
TGTGCCTGGATGTTATCAGCTAGAAACGAGCAGTACTTC
CAWMLSARNEQYF
>TRBD2|few|TRBV3-1|15|TRBJ2-7
TGTGCCAGCAGCCACGGGGGAGCGGGAGCCCACGAGCAGTACTTC
CASSHGGAGAHEQYF
>TRBD2|many|TRBV15|14|TRBJ2-3
TGTGCCACCAGCAGAGGAGCGGGGACAGATACGCAGTATTTT
CATSRGAGTDTQYF
>TRBD1|once|TRBV20-1|13|TRBJ1-5
TGCAGTGCTAGGAGGGACAGGGGTCAACCCCAGCATTTT
CSARRDRGQPQHF
>-|-|TRBV12-5|11|TRBJ2-5
TGTGCTAGTGGTTGGGGAGAGACCCAGTACTTC
CASGWGETQYF
>-|many|TRBV29-1|12|TRBJ2-7
TGCAGCGTACGACACGATTCCTACGAGCAGTACTTC
CSVRHDSYEQYF
>-|many|TRBV7-9|14|TRBJ2-3
TGTGCCAGCAGCTTGGGGTTCGGCGAAAATACGCAGTATTTT
CASSLGFGENTQYF
>TRBD1|many|TRBV6-1|15|TRBJ1-4
TGTGCCAGCAGCCAGCGACAGGGACCTAATGAAAAACTGTTTTTT
CASSQRQGPNEKLFF
>TRBD1|many|TRBV19|15|TRBJ1-2
TGTGCCAGTAGTCCCCTAGGGGGACAGTTCTATGGCTACACCTTC
CASSPLGGQFYGYTF
>-|many|TRBV7-2|16|TRBJ2-7
TGTGCCAGCAGCTTGGGGGCTTTCGGTATGTACTACGAGCAGTACTTC
CASSLGAFGMYYEQYF
>-|-|TRBV29-1|10|TRBJ2-7
TGCAGCGTTAACACGGGCGAGCAGTACTTC
CSVNTGEQYF
>TRBD1|-|TRBV7-9|17|TRBJ1-2
TGTGCCAGCAGCTCCTCGACAGGGCTGGGTACCTGGGATGGCTACACCTTC
CASSSSTGLGTWDGYTF
>TRBD1|many|TRBV5-6|15|TRBJ2-7
TGTGCCAGCAGCTTCAGAACGGGACAGGGCTACGAGCAGTACTTC
CASSFRTGQGYEQYF
>TRBD2|-|TRBV19|13|TRBJ2-5
TGTGCCAGTCGGCCCCTCGGGGGGGAGACCCAGTACTTC
CASRPLGGETQYF
>TRBD2|-|TRBV11-3|16|TRBJ2-1
TGTGCCAGCAGCCTGTTACGAGCGGGAGGGTACAATGAGCAGTTCTTC
CASSLLRAGGYNEQFF
>-|many|TRBV29-1|15|TRBJ2-7
TGCAGCGTTGAAGATCGGAAAGGTCGTGCGTACGAGCAGTACTTC
CSVEDRKGRAYEQYF
>-|few|TRBV24-1|12|TRBJ2-1
TGTGCCACCAGTGACAGGATCAATGAGCAGTTCTTC
CATSDRINEQFF
>TRBD2|-|TRBV24-1|16|TRBJ2-3
TGTGCCACCAGTGATTTGACAGCGGGGGATGAAGATACGCAGTATTTT
CATSDLTAGDEDTQYF
>TRBD1|-|TRBV7-2|13|TRBJ2-5
TGTGCCAGCAGCTCCCGACAGGGAAAGACCCAGTACTTC
CASSSRQGKTQYF
>TRBD1|-|TRBV25-1|14|TRBJ1-2
TGTGCCAGCAGTGCTAGCTACAGGGGGCTGGGCTACACCTTC
CASSASYRGLGYTF
>-|-|TRBV24-1|12|TRBJ2-2
TGTGCCACCAGTGCGCCACCAGGGGAGCTGTTTTTT
CATSAPPGELFF
>TRBD1|few|TRBV28|14|TRBJ1-2
TGTGCCAGCAGACCTACGACAGGGATCCTTGGCCACACCTTC
CASRPTTGILGHTF
>TRBD1|once|TRBV3-1|14|TRBJ1-1
TGTGCCAGCAGCTGGGACAGGGTGTTCACTGAAGCTTTCTTT
CASSWDRVFTEAFF
>-|few|TRBV24-1|15|TRBJ2-2
TGTGCCACCAGTGACCGACTATTGAACACCGGGGAGCTGTTTTTT
CATSDRLLNTGELFF